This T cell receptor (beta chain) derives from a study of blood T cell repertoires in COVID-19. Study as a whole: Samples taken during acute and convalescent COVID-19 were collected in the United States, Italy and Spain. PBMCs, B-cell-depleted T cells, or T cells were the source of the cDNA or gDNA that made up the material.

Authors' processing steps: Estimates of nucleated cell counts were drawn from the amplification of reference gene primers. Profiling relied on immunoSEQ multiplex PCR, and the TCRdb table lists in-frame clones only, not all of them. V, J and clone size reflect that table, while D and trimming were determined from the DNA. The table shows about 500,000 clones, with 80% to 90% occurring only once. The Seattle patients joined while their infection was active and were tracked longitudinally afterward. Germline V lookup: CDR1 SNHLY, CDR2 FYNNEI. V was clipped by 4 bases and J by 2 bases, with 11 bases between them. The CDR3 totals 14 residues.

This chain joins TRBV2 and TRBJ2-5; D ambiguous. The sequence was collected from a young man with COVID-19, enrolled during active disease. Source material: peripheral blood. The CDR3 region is CASSVRQIQETQYF. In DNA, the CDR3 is TGTGCCAGCAGTGTGCGGCAGATTCAAGAGACCCAGTACTTC.